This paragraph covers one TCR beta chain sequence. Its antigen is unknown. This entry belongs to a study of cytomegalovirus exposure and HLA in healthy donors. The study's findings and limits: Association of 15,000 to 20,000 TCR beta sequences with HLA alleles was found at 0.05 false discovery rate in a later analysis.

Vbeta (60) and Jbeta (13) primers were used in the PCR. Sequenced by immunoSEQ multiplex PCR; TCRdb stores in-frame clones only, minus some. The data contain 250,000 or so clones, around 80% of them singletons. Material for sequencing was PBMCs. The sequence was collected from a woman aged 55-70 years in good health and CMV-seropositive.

In DNA form, the CDR3 reads TGCGCCAGCAGCTCAGGACGGGGGGAGAGGGAGACCCAGTACTTC. This codes for CASSSGRGERETQYF. The chain uses TRBV5-1 and TRBJ2-5; the match to TRBD2 covers 7 bases. Germline CDR1 is SGHRS and CDR2 is YFSETQ. The V and J ends lost 3 bases and 5 bases, in that order; junction bases with no gene match: 10. This CDR3 spans 15 amino acids.